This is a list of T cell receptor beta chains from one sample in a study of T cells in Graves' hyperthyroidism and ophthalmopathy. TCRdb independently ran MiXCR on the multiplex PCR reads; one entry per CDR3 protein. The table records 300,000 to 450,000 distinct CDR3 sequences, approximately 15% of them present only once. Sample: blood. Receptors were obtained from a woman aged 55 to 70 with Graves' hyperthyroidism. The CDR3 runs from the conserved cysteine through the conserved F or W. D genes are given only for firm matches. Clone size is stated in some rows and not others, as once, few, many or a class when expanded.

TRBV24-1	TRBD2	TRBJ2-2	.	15	CARLLAGGPAGELFF	TGTGCCAGATTATTAGCGGGAGGGCCAGCCGGGGAGCTGTTTTTT
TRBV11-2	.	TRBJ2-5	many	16	CASRSGFMVGQETQYF	TGTGCCAGCAGGAGTGGCTTTATGGTGGGGCAAGAGACCCAGTACTTC
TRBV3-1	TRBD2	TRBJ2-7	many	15	CASSQQLAGGGEQYF	TGTGCCAGCAGCCAACAACTAGCGGGAGGGGGCGAGCAGTACTTC
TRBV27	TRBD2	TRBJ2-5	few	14	CASGLAGGQGTQYF	TGTGCCAGCGGACTAGCGGGAGGCCAAGGGACCCAGTACTTC
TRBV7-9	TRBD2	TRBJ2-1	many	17	CASSLGLAGSGNNEQFF	TGTGCCAGCAGCTTAGGACTAGCGGGAAGCGGCAACAATGAGCAGTTCTTC
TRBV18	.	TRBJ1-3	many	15	CASSLNPRPGNTIYF	TGTGCCAGCTCACTAAACCCCCGCCCTGGAAACACCATATATTTT
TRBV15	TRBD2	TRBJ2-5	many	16	CATSTGLAGARETQYF	TGTGCCACCAGCACGGGACTAGCGGGAGCTAGGGAGACCCAGTACTTC
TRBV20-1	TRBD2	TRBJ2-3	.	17	CSASIPSGIISTDTQYF	TGCAGTGCTAGCATCCCTAGCGGGATAATTAGCACAGATACGCAGTATTTT
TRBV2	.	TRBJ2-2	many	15	CASSYIAAGPGELFF	TGTGCCAGCAGTTATATCGCGGCCGGCCCCGGGGAGCTGTTTTTT
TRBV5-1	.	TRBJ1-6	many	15	CASSLGGSIDSPLHF	TGCGCCAGCAGCTTGGGGGGTTCTATAGATTCACCCCTCCACTTT
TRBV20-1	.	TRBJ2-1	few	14	CSASRQFEYNEQFF	TGCAGTGCTAGTCGACAGTTCGAGTACAATGAGCAGTTCTTC